The sequence of this T cell receptor beta chain was determined in a study of shared clonotypes between healthy human individuals. This clone was seen a few times. Germline lookup yields CDR1 KGHSH and CDR2 LQKENI. Trimming took 10 bases from V and 2 from J, leaving 12 bases between them. The CDR3 is made up of 13 amino acids. In the original processing: ImmunoSEQ gave junction-only sequences without quality scores, so filtering differed. The table came from immunoSEQ multiplex PCR; TCRdb's copy has only in-frame clones and leaves some out. V and J calls plus clone size are reproduced from that table; the DNA served to infer D and trimming. Found here are 2.3 million or so clones, more than 85% of them singletons; the top ten hold around 0.4%.

Sequencing was done on a sample of naive CD4+ T cells from PBMCs. As to subset: CD45RA+ positively selected. The sequence derives from a man younger than 35 in good health. Some clones in this sample may be carry-over from other donors' samples. The chain carries TRBV18 and TRBJ1-5; D unresolved. The CDR3 is CATNTGGNQPQHF. In nucleotides, the CDR3 is TGTGCCACCAATACGGGTGGCAATCAGCCCCAGCATTTT.